The 20 T cell receptor beta chains presented below share a single source sample, sequenced in a study of T-cell reconstitution after alpha-beta-depleted transplantation in children. Unique molecular identifiers were used in preparing the TCRbeta library. TCRdb re-derived calls from the PCR reads in MiXCR, one entry per CDR3 protein. Here the sample spans some 840,000 distinct CDR3 sequences, around 17% being singletons. This material consisted of PBMCs, mostly from graft donor cells, taken 360 days after TCRalphabeta/CD19-depleted stem cell transplant. Receptors were obtained from a male patient under 18 who had a stem cell transplant for acute lymphoblastic leukemia, so the T cells may come from the graft donor.

This rearrangement joins TRBV11-1 to TRBJ2-3; TRBD2 matches 8 bases. The ends lost 5 bases at V and 0 bases at J; junction bases unmatched: 19. This CDR3 comprises 20 residues. Per the germline V gene, CDR1 is SGHAT and CDR2 is FQDESV (reference sequence). The CDR3 region is CASSRPRLAYLPASTDTQYF. Written as DNA, the CDR3 is TGTGCCAGCAGCCGCCCGCGACTAGCGTACCTACCCGCTAGCACAGATACGCAGTATTTT.

The CDR3 nucleotides are TGTGCCAGCAGCCCACCTAGCTATGATTACAATGAGCAGTTCTTC. Translated, it gives CASSPPSYDYNEQFF. The rearrangement uses TRBV7-2 and TRBJ2-1, with D possibly TRBD2 on 5 matching bases. Germline loops: CDR1 SGHTA, CDR2 FQGNSA. V was pared by 5 bases and J by 4 bases, with 15 bases between. The CDR3 consists of 15 residues.

This clonotype was counted between two and nine times. The chain links TRBV6-5 to TRBJ2-1; D is unclear. Deletions cut 2 bases from V and 5 bases from J, with 7 bases between. CDR1 and CDR2 from the germline V gene are MNHEY and SVGAGI. This CDR3 contains 13 residues. CDR3 DNA: TGTGCCAGCAGTTACGATTACCACAATGAGCAGTTCTTC. This translates into CASSYDYHNEQFF.

The sample holds a few counts of this clonotype. The chain has TRBV27 and TRBJ2-7; possibly TRBD2 for D (5 bases). The CDR3 totals 12 residues. V was cut by 3 bases and J by 7 bases, with 10 bases left in between. CDR1 is MNHEY, CDR2 SMNVEV, per germline (reference sequence). This chain's CDR3 is CASSFLPGEQYF. The CDR3 DNA follows: TGTGCCAGCAGTTTTTTGCCGGGGGAGCAGTACTTC.

This clonotype showed up just a few times. This chain links TRBV3-1 with TRBJ2-1, with 10 bases fitting TRBD2. The CDR3 totals 16 residues. The V gene end was trimmed by 4 bases and the J gene end by 4 bases; junction bases not matched to a gene: 7. Germline V gene sequence: CDR1 LGHDT, CDR2 YNNKEL (reference sequence). For the CDR3, the DNA is TGTGCCAGCAGCCGACTTAGCGGGAGGAATTACAATGAGCAGTTCTTC. The encoded protein is CASSRLSGRNYNEQFF.

This chain connects TRBV19 to TRBJ2-7, with D tentatively TRBD1 (6 bases). The CDR3 runs to 14 residues. Germline V gene data show CDR1 as LNHDA and CDR2 as SQIVND (reference sequence). The V gene lost 3 bases and the J gene lost 2 bases, with 11 bases spanning the gap. The CDR3 is CASSMTGQPYEQYF. DNA for the CDR3: TGTGCCAGTAGTATGACCGGACAGCCCTACGAGCAGTACTTC.

J is TRBJ2-3 and V is TRBV5-1; 11 nucleotides match TRBD2. The CDR3 consists of 15 residues. V dropped 4 bases and J dropped 4; count of bases not matched to a gene: 5. Germline V gene lookup returns CDR1 SGHRS and CDR2 YFSETQ. The CDR3 DNA reads as TGCGCCAGCAGCGTGCTAGCGGGAGGTGCAGATACGCAGTATTTT. Its translation is CASSVLAGGADTQYF.

In its sample, this clonotype was seen a few times. The rearrangement links TRBV24-1 to TRBJ2-1, with 13 bases identical to TRBD2. From germline, CDR1 is KGHDR and CDR2 SFDVKD. V shed 11 bases, J shed 0 bases, and the junction held 3 bases outside the gene matches. The length of the CDR3 is 15 residues. The DNA for the CDR3 is TGTGCCAGGGGACTAGCGGGAAACTCCTACAATGAGCAGTTCTTC. It yields the protein CARGLAGNSYNEQFF.

This CDR3 is CASSYTGAEAFF. The CDR3 DNA reads TGTGCCAGCAGTTACACGGGAGCTGAAGCTTTCTTT. The chain carries TRBV6-6 and TRBJ1-1; no definite D call. Trimming took 2 bases from V and 6 from J, leaving 7 bases between them. Germline CDR1 MNHNY, CDR2 SVGAGI (reference sequence). The CDR3 has 12 residues.

The V call is TRBV13, the J call TRBJ2-1; D is ambiguous. This CDR3 spans 12 amino acids. Trimming took 5 bases from V and 7 from J, leaving 9 bases between them. Germline lookup yields CDR1 PRHDT and CDR2 FYEKMQ (reference sequence). As DNA, the CDR3 is TGTGCCAGCAGCCGTCGAAGAAATGAGCAGTTCTTC. It is translated as CASSRRRNEQFF.

This clonotype was found a few times. The genes are TRBV21-1 and TRBJ2-3; TRBD1, the table's D call, lacks a check against the DNA. TRBV21-1 is termed a pseudogene. The CDR3 loop spans 15 amino acids. The CDR3 DNA sequence: TGTGCCAGCAGCAAGGGGACCGAGAACACAGATACGCAGTATTTT. Its protein product is CASSKGTENTDTQYF.

This clonotype was observed many times. This chain uses TRBV6-1 with TRBJ2-1; D perhaps matches TRBD2 (7 bases). The germline CDR1 and CDR2 sequences are MNHNS and SASEGT. The CDR3 extends over 14 amino acids. V was trimmed by 8 bases and J by 9 bases, leaving 20 bases between them. The CDR3 loop is CASERGAGSREQFF. The CDR3 bases are TGTGCCAGCGAACGGGGGGCAGGTAGCCGTGAGCAGTTCTTC.

This chain joins TRBV4-1 and TRBJ2-1; no firm D call. The V and J ends lost 8 bases and 5 bases respectively, with 10 bases between them. CDR1 is MGHRA, CDR2 YSYEKL, per germline. The CDR3 sequence is 12 residues long. The CDR3 reads CASAGENNEQFF. The CDR3 coding sequence is TGCGCCAGCGCAGGCGAAAACAATGAGCAGTTCTTC.

The rearrangement joins TRBV13 to TRBJ2-2, with 7 bases identical to TRBD1. The germline CDR1 and CDR2 sequences are PRHDT and FYEKMQ (reference sequence). V lost 2 bases to trimming and J lost 6 bases; unmatched junction nucleotides: 21. This CDR3 contains 20 residues. The CDR3 reads CASSLLRGGKKGGGAGELFF. The CDR3 DNA follows: TGTGCCAGCAGCTTACTCCGAGGTGGTAAAAAAGGGGGCGGTGCCGGGGAGCTGTTTTTT.

Many counts were recorded for this clonotype. The genes are TRBV29-1 and TRBJ2-7; TRBD2 matches at 9 bases. CDR3 length: 14 residues. Trimming took 6 bases from V and 2 from J; bases not matched to a gene: 8. Germline V gene lookup returns CDR1 SQVTM and CDR2 ANQGSEA. DNA of the CDR3: TGCAGCGTCCTGTTAGCGGGGGAAGCCTACGAGCAGTACTTC. Residues: CSVLLAGEAYEQYF.

In its sample, this clonotype was seen a few times. J is TRBJ2-5 and V is TRBV7-6; maybe TRBD1 (6 bases). This CDR3 is built from 15 residues. V dropped 4 bases and J dropped 4 bases, with 16 bases sitting between them. Germline V gene sequence: CDR1 SGHVS, CDR2 FNYEAQ. The CDR3 DNA reads as TGTGCCAGCAGCTACCCTCCGGGACAACTAGAGACCCAGTACTTC. As protein: CASSYPPGQLETQYF.

The V and J genes are TRBV12-3 or TRBV12-4 and TRBJ1-1; TRBD1 matches 8 bases. V was pared by 5 bases and J by 5 bases, with 10 bases of the junction left unmatched. There are 15 residues in the CDR3. The CDR3, as DNA: TGTGCCAGCAGTCCACCAGGGGGCTTCGGGACTGAAGCTTTCTTT. Its translation is CASSPPGGFGTEAFF.

This clonotype was seen a handful of times. The CDR3 loop reads CASSDVVRAYNEQFF. The CDR3 DNA follows: TGTGCCAGCAGTGACGTGGTGAGGGCTTACAATGAGCAGTTCTTC. The chain recombines TRBV2 with TRBJ2-1; D might be TRBD2 (5 bases). The CDR3 is 15 amino acids. The V and J ends lost 3 bases and 4 bases respectively, with 13 bases between them. CDR1 and CDR2 from the germline V gene are SNHLY and FYNNEI.

This clonotype appeared a few times. The chain uses TRBV7-8 and TRBJ2-3; D remains unclear. The V end was cut by 6 bases, the J end by 0 bases, with 10 bases between. CDR1 and CDR2 (germline): SGHVS, FQNEAQ. This CDR3 is 14 amino acids long. This CDR3 reads CASRSTDSTDTQYF. The CDR3 region has the DNA TGTGCCAGCAGGTCAACCGACAGCACAGATACGCAGTATTTT.

This clonotype was recorded a few times. The chain has TRBV7-7 and TRBJ1-6; D gene uncertain. Germline CDR1 SSHAT, CDR2 FNYEAQ (reference sequence). Trimming removed 10 bases at V and 7 bases at J, with 11 bases between. The CDR3 covers 12 residues. CDR3 residues: CATQDGNSPLHF. In DNA, the CDR3 is TGTGCCACTCAAGACGGGAATTCACCCCTCCACTTT.